The clone carrying this TCR beta chain was observed at least ten times. Antigen: not known. Multiplex PCR was performed with 32 V and 13 J primers, and it amplified TCR beta CDR3. TCRdb reprocessed the multiplex PCR reads via MiXCR and lists one record per CDR3 protein. The profile shows just over 15,000 distinct CDR3 sequences, 28% of them singletons. These data originate in a study of immune heterogeneity within non-small cell lung tumors. Study overall: Tumor histology was classified as squamous cell carcinoma in 4 cases, non-squamous carcinoma in around 9 and not otherwise specified in 1.

The CDR3 spans 14 residues. The V gene's germline CDR1 is LGHDT and CDR2 YNNKEL (reference sequence). Trimming took off 4 bases at V and 2 bases at J, with 11 bases between the two ends. Findings and caveats of the study: Local tumor mutational burden correlated moderately but significantly with local T-cell clonality (R around 0.33). Within each patient, tumor sites shared identical dominant CDR3 beta clonotypes and also held site-unique high-frequency clones.

Template came from bulk tumor genomic DNA, at roughly 610 ng per sample. Taken during surgery, several biopsies per primary tumor were spaced as far apart as possible within the tumor mass. The cohort was untreated, with newly diagnosed non-small cell lung cancer undergoing curative surgery. Individuals who provided samples were patients with newly diagnosed non-small cell lung cancer who were having surgery with curative intent. V is TRBV3-1 and J is TRBJ2-5; D not certain. Input material: lung tumor tissue. This TCR came from a man aged 35 to 55 with non-small cell lung cancer. CDR3 DNA sequence: TGTGCCAGCAGCCCTGCAGGACGTCAAGAGACCCAGTACTTC. Translation: CASSPAGRQETQYF.